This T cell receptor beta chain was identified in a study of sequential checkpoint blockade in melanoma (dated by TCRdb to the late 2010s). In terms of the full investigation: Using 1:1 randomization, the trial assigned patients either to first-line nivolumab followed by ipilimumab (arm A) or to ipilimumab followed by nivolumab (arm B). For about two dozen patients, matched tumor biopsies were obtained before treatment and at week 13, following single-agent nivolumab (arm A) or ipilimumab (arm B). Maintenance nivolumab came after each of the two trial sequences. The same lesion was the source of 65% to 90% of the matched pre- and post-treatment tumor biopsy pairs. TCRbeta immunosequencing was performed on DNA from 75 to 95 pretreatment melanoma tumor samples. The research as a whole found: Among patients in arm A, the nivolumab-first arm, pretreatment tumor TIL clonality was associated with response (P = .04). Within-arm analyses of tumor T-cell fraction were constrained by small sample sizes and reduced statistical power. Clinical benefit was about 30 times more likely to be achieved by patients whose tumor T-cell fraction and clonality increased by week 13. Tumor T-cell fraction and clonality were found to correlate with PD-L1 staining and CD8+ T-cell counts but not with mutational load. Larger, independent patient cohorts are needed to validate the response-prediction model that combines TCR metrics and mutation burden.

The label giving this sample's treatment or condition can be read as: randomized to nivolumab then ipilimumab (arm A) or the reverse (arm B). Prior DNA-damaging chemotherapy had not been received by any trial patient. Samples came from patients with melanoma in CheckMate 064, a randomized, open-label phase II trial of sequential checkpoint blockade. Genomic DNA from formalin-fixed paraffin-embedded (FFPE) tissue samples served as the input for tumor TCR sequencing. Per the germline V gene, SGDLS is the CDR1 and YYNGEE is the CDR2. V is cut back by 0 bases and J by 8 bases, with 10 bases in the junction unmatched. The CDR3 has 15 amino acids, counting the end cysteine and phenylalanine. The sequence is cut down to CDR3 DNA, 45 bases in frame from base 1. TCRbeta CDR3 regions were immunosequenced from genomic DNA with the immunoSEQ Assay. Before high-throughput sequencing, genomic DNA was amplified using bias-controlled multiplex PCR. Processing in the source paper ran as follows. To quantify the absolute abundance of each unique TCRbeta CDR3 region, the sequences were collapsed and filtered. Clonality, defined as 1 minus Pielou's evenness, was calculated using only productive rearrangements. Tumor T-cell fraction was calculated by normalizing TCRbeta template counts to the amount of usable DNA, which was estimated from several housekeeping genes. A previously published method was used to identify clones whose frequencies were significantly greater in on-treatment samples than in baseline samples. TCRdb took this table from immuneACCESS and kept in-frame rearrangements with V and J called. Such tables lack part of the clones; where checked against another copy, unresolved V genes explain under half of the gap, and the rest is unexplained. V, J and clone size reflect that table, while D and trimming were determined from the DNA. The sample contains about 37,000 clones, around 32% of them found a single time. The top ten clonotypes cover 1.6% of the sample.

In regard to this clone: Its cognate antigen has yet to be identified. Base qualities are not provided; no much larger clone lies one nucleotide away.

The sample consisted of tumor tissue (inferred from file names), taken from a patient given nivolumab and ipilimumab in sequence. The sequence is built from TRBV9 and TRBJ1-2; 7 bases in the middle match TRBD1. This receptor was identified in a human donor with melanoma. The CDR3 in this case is CASSVAATGTSGYTF. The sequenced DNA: TGTGCCAGCAGCGTAGCCGCGACAGGGACGTCCGGCTACACCTTC.